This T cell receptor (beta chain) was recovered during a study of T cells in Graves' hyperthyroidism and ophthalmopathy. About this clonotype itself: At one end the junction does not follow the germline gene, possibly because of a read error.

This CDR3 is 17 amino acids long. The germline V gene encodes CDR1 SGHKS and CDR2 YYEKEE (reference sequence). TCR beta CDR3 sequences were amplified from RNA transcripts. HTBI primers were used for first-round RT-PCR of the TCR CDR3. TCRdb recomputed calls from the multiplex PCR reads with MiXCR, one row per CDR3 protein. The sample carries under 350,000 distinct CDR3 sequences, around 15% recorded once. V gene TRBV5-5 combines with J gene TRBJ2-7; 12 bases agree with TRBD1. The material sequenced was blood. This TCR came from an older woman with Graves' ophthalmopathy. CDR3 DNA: TGTGCCAGCAGACTAACTTCCGGGACAGGGGGCGCCTACCAGCAGTACTTC. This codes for CASRLTSGTGGAYQQYF.